Shown below are 31 T cell receptor beta chains from a single sample sequenced in a study of CD8 T cells in Susac syndrome (dated by TCRdb to about 2019). Library preparation used the immunoSEQ multiplex PCR assay. RNA was extracted using the RNeasy kit, and roughly 0.5 to 1 ug of the RNA was reverse transcribed with random hexamers. TCRdb trimmed the raw reads at Q25, called clones with MiXCR and kept productive beta chains. Rows matching on CDR3 protein sequence are summarized as one entry with the most common DNA and genes. Here the sample has roughly 100,000 distinct CDR3 sequences; 95% to 97% occur a single time. In total, the top ten clones hold 0.62% of the sample. The material sequenced was CD8+ T cells from PBMCs. These receptors were taken from a human donor with Susac syndrome.

This sequence joins TRBV5-6 and TRBJ2-4; either TRBD1 or TRBD2 may fit D (7 bases each). Germline CDR1 is SGHDT and CDR2 is YYEEEE. The CDR3 runs to 15 residues. Trimming cost V 4 bases and J 6 bases, with 17 bases left between them. Written as DNA, the CDR3 is TGTGCCAGCAGCCTCCGCTCAGGGGGGGGAAACATTCAGTACTTC. It specifies CASSLRSGGGNIQYF.

V and J are TRBV4-3 and TRBJ1-1, with TRBD1 identical over 9 bases. Losses at the gene ends were 3 bases for V and 1 base for J; bases not matched to a gene: 6. CDR1 is LGHNA, CDR2 YSLEER, per germline. The length of the CDR3 is 16 residues. The CDR3 DNA sequence: TGCGCCAGCAGCCAGGTTGGGACAGGGAGGAACACTGAAGCTTTCTTT. This sequence encodes CASSQVGTGRNTEAFF.

V and J are TRBV20-1 and TRBJ2-1; the D is unclear. Germline CDR1 is DFQATT and CDR2 is SNEGSKA (reference sequence). V lost 3 bases to trimming and J lost 0 bases, with 6 bases between them. There are 13 residues in the CDR3. The CDR3 sequence: CSASKSSYNEQFF. The CDR3 nucleotides read TGCAGTGCTAGTAAGAGCTCCTACAATGAGCAGTTCTTC.

The genes are TRBV30 and TRBJ2-7; 11 bases line up with TRBD2. Germline CDR1 is GTSNPN and CDR2 is SVGIG (reference sequence). Trimming at V came to 2 bases and at J to 2 bases, leaving 2 bases not matched to a gene. This CDR3 is 14 amino acids long. The CDR3 protein is CAWSKLAGAYEQYF. For the CDR3, the DNA is TGTGCCTGGAGTAAACTAGCGGGGGCCTACGAGCAGTACTTC.

Here the CDR3 reads CASTPFGGRYEQYF. The DNA of the CDR3 is TGTGCCAGCACTCCCTTCGGGGGGAGGTACGAGCAGTACTTC. This rearrangement joins TRBV27 to TRBJ2-7, with 7 bases fitting TRBD2. V lost 7 bases to trimming and J lost 4 bases; unmatched junction nucleotides: 10. Germline CDR1 and CDR2: MNHEY and SMNVEV (reference sequence). The CDR3 sequence is 14 residues long.

The V and J genes are TRBV30 and TRBJ2-6; 9 bases agree with TRBD1. V gave up 2 bases and J gave up 0 bases; unmatched junction bases: 5. Germline lookup yields CDR1 GTSNPN and CDR2 SVGIG (reference sequence). The length of the CDR3 is 17 residues. CDR3 DNA sequence: TGTGCCTGGAGTCCCGGGACAGGGTTCTCTGGGGCCAACGTCCTGACTTTC. This sequence encodes CAWSPGTGFSGANVLTF.

This chain connects TRBV6-5 to TRBJ2-7; 7 nucleotides agree with TRBD1. This CDR3 has 14 amino acids. J gave up 5 bases and V 0 bases, and 4 bases lay outside the gene matches. CDR1 is MNHEY, CDR2 SVGAGI, per germline. The CDR3 DNA follows: TGTGCCAGCAGTTACTCCCTCAGGGGGAACGAGCAGTACTTC. It specifies CASSYSLRGNEQYF.

V is TRBV18 and J is TRBJ1-3; the D is unclear. Germline CDR1 reads KGHSH; CDR2 reads LQKENI. The CDR3 spans 18 residues. V lost 3 bases and J 0 bases, leaving 18 bases between the germline ends. CDR3 amino acids: CASSPLSLAVVSGNTIYF. The CDR3 nucleotides are TGTGCCAGCTCACCCTTAAGCCTTGCTGTTGTCTCTGGAAACACCATATATTTT.

The chain links TRBV7-9 to TRBJ1-1, with unresolved D. The V end was cut by 4 bases, the J end by 1 base, with 10 bases between. The CDR3 covers 14 residues. Germline CDR1 is SEHNR and CDR2 is FQNEAQ (reference sequence). CDR3 nucleotide sequence: TGTGCCAGCAGCTACTACACGGGGAACACTGAAGCTTTCTTT. Translating it yields CASSYYTGNTEAFF.

Written as DNA, the CDR3 is TGTGCCAGCAGCCTACTACTAGCGGGGACAGATACGCAGTATTTT. As protein: CASSLLLAGTDTQYF. V and J are TRBV4-2 and TRBJ2-3; the match to TRBD2 covers 10 bases. The germline CDR1 and CDR2 sequences are LGHNA and YNFKEQ. Trimming at V came to 4 bases and at J to 3 bases, leaving 4 bases not matched to a gene. This CDR3 has 15 amino acids.

This clonotype was observed a single time. The chain couples TRBV30 to TRBJ2-7, with a possible D match to TRBD1 (6 bases). Trimming took off 7 bases at V and 4 bases at J, with 11 bases between the two ends. Germline V gives CDR1 GTSNPN, CDR2 SVGIG (reference sequence). CDR3 length: 11 residues. The CDR3 region is CAFNREYEQYF. CDR3 DNA: TGTGCCTTTAACAGGGAATACGAGCAGTACTTC.

The chain couples TRBV27 to TRBJ1-2, with 7 bases aligning to TRBD1. The V and J ends lost 0 bases and 4 bases, in that order; junction bases with no gene match: 5. The CDR3 is made up of 15 amino acids. From germline, CDR1 is MNHEY and CDR2 SMNVEV (reference sequence). As DNA, the CDR3 is TGTGCCAGCAGTTTATCAAGAGGGGGCAGCTATGGCTACACCTTC. The encoded protein is CASSLSRGGSYGYTF.

The chain recombines TRBV29-1 with TRBJ1-2; D remains ambiguous. The CDR3 contains 16 residues. In germline, CDR1 is SQVTM, CDR2 ANQGSEA. V was clipped by 4 bases and J by 1 base, with 19 bases between them. This CDR3 is CSVGRGPKENNYGYTF. In DNA, the CDR3 is TGCAGCGTTGGACGAGGACCCAAAGAGAATAACTATGGCTACACCTTC.

The chain uses TRBV9 and TRBJ2-7; 11 bases match TRBD2. Germline V gives CDR1 SGDLS, CDR2 YYNGEE. J lost 6 bases, V lost 0 bases, and 2 bases had no gene match. There are 14 residues in the CDR3. The CDR3 region has the DNA TGTGCCAGCAGCGTAGATGGGACTAGCGGCGAGCAGTACTTC. Translating gives CASSVDGTSGEQYF.

The chain recombines TRBV6-2 or TRBV6-3 with TRBJ1-2; the match to TRBD1 covers 12 bases. Per germline, CDR1 MNHEY and CDR2 SVGEGT. The V gene end was trimmed by 5 bases and the J gene end by 0 bases; junction bases not matched to a gene: 7. This CDR3 has 17 residues. CDR3 loop: CASSPPGQGAANYGYTF. The CDR3 DNA reads as TGTGCCAGCAGTCCACCGGGACAGGGGGCTGCTAACTATGGCTACACCTTC.

The J gene is TRBJ1-1, the V gene TRBV20-1, with 7 bases fitting TRBD1. V shed 6 bases, J shed 1 base, and the junction held 8 bases outside the gene matches. Germline loops: CDR1 DFQATT, CDR2 SNEGSKA (reference sequence). The CDR3 consists of 14 residues. The CDR3 spells CSARGQVTNTEAFF. CDR3 DNA: TGCAGTGCCCGTGGACAGGTGACGAACACTGAAGCTTTCTTT.

This clonotype occurred a few times. The chain recombines TRBV25-1 with TRBJ2-7; possibly TRBD1 or TRBD2 for D (5 bases each). The CDR3 totals 12 residues. Looked up from germline, CDR1 is MGHDK and CDR2 is SYGVNS. Trimming pared 6 bases from V and 5 bases from J, leaving 11 bases between. CDR3 DNA sequence: TGTGCCAGCAGGTGGGACGGGGACGAGCAGTACTTC. Encoded protein: CASRWDGDEQYF.

This clonotype was recorded once. This sequence joins TRBV24-1 and TRBJ2-2, with 8 bases that match TRBD1. Germline loops: CDR1 KGHDR, CDR2 SFDVKD. The CDR3 is 14 residues long. The ends lost 1 base at V and 6 bases at J; junction bases unmatched: 0. The CDR3 protein is CATSDLQGAGELFF. The CDR3, as DNA: TGTGCCACCAGTGATTTACAGGGGGCCGGGGAGCTGTTTTTT.

The rearrangement joins TRBV6-6 to TRBJ1-1; weak D call: TRBD1 (5 bases). Trimming removed 6 bases from V and 4 bases from J, with 12 bases in between. The length of the CDR3 is 13 residues. Germline V gene lookup returns CDR1 MNHNY and CDR2 SVGAGI (reference sequence). DNA for the CDR3: TGTGCCAGCAGCTACCAGGGAGGCACTGAAGCTTTCTTT. Its protein product is CASSYQGGTEAFF.

The chain is built from TRBV7-2 and TRBJ1-6; D perhaps matches TRBD1 (5 bases). V was trimmed by 8 bases and J by 10 bases, leaving 21 bases between them. This CDR3 spans 15 amino acids. Germline CDR1 is SGHTA and CDR2 is FQGNSA. CDR3 sequence: CASGPGTMRASPLHF. The CDR3 DNA sequence: TGTGCCAGCGGTCCCGGGACTATGAGGGCCTCACCCCTCCACTTT.

The rearrangement joins TRBV3-1 to TRBJ2-1; D might be TRBD2 (5 bases). V lost 1 base and J 15 bases, leaving 19 bases between the germline ends. The CDR3 has 14 amino acids. Germline assignment: CDR1 LGHDT and CDR2 YNNKEL (reference sequence). The CDR3 spells CASSQGLRASPLFF. Written as DNA, the CDR3 is TGTGCCAGCAGCCAAGGCCTGCGGGCTAGCCCGTTGTTCTTC.

The genes are TRBV20-1 and TRBJ2-1; D unclear. Between the trimmed V and J ends, which lost 4 bases and 4 bases, there was a span of 2 bases. Germline V CDR1 and CDR2: DFQATT, SNEGSKA (reference sequence). The CDR3 runs to 10 residues. CDR3: CSAKYNEQFF. DNA for the CDR3: TGCAGTGCTAAGTACAATGAGCAGTTCTTC.

CDR3 nucleotides: TGTGCCAGCAGTTTGGCAGGGCGAGCGGACGAGCAGTACTTC. Protein: CASSLAGRADEQYF. The rearrangement joins TRBV27 to TRBJ2-7; D is perhaps TRBD1 or TRBD2 (5 bases each). This CDR3 has 14 residues. Trimming shortened V by 3 bases and J by 5 bases, and 14 bases separated the two germline ends. Germline V CDR1 and CDR2: MNHEY, SMNVEV (reference sequence).

This CDR3 reads CATAGTSVVDTQYF. CDR3 nucleotide sequence: TGTGCCACGGCCGGGACTAGCGTTGTAGATACGCAGTATTTT. The chain is built from TRBV30 and TRBJ2-3; 10 bases map to TRBD2. Trimming at V came to 8 bases and at J to 5 bases, leaving 10 bases not matched to a gene. This CDR3 is 14 amino acids long. The V gene's germline CDR1 is GTSNPN and CDR2 SVGIG (reference sequence).

V usage is TRBV25-1 and J usage is TRBJ2-5, with D possibly TRBD2 on 5 matching bases. CDR3 length: 14 amino acids. Trimming removed 0 bases from V and 7 bases from J, with 12 bases in between. Germline assignment: CDR1 MGHDK and CDR2 SYGVNS. The CDR3 spells CASSEYGSRGTQYF. The DNA of the CDR3 is TGTGCCAGCAGTGAATATGGGTCCCGGGGGACCCAGTACTTC.

The genes are TRBV20-1 and TRBJ1-2; D might be TRBD1 (5 bases). This CDR3 comprises 14 residues. V was cut by 4 bases and J by 8 bases, with 20 bases left in between. Germline CDR1 and CDR2: DFQATT and SNEGSKA (reference sequence). Here the CDR3 DNA reads TGCAGTGCTACTTATGACAGCCATTCTTACGGCTACACCTTC. Translated, it gives CSATYDSHSYGYTF.

The J gene is TRBJ2-4, the V gene TRBV12-3 or TRBV12-4, with D possibly called TRBD1 or TRBD2 (6 bases each). CDR3 length: 15 amino acids. The germline V and J ends were trimmed by 4 bases and 2 bases, with 12 bases remaining between them. The CDR3 sequence is CASSSSRGPKNIQYF. Written as DNA, the CDR3 is TGTGCCAGCAGTTCCTCCCGGGGGCCCAAAAACATTCAGTACTTC.

The chain carries TRBV27 and TRBJ1-2, with a tentative D call TRBD1 (5 bases). The CDR3 spans 15 residues. The V gene's germline CDR1 is MNHEY and CDR2 SMNVEV (reference sequence). With 5 bases removed from V and 4 bases from J, the gap between germline ends came to 17 bases. The CDR3 nucleotides are TGTGCCAGCAGTCGGAGGGGCGGAAAAGGCTATGGCTACACCTTC. This encodes CASSRRGGKGYGYTF.

This chain connects TRBV29-1 to TRBJ2-7, with a possible D match to TRBD1 (5 bases). The CDR3 spans 14 residues. V was shortened by 4 bases and J by 2 bases, with 15 bases between the two germline ends. The germline gives CDR1 SQVTM, CDR2 ANQGSEA. The CDR3 DNA is TGCAGCGTTGGGATGGCAGGGTATACCTACGAGCAGTACTTC. Protein product: CSVGMAGYTYEQYF.

V and J are TRBV19 and TRBJ1-6; D remains ambiguous. CDR3 length equals 14 residues. Germline V gives CDR1 LNHDA, CDR2 SQIVND (reference sequence). V shed 5 bases and J shed 0 bases, with 5 bases lying between them. The CDR3 nucleotides read TGTGCCAGTAGTGAGAGCTCCTATAATTCACCCCTCCACTTT. It specifies CASSESSYNSPLHF.

The rearrangement joins TRBV27 to TRBJ1-1, with 8 bases that match TRBD1. The germline CDR1 and CDR2 sequences are MNHEY and SMNVEV (reference sequence). The CDR3 totals 14 residues. The V gene end was trimmed by 8 bases and the J gene end by 0 bases; junction bases not matched to a gene: 5. The CDR3 here is CASGDRGLNTEAFF. In nucleotides, the CDR3 is TGTGCCAGCGGAGACAGGGGACTGAACACTGAAGCTTTCTTT.